A single sample gave rise to the 22 T cell receptor beta chains below, sequenced in a study of T cells after posttransplantation cyclophosphamide. Cyclophosphamide on days +3 and +4 followed busulfan-fludarabine conditioning and a marrow graft. Clones were read by immunoSEQ multiplex PCR, and TCRdb kept only the in-frame ones, dropping some. This sample carries about 17,000 clones, none of them present only once. The sample in question was PBMCs, obtained after allogeneic stem cell transplant with posttransplant cyclophosphamide. The receptors shown here come from a female patient in her 30s who received an allogeneic stem cell transplant from a related donor, was CMV-positive, and had no GVHD. Some of these T cells may belong to the graft donor.

This clone was observed many times. The chain has TRBV7-2 and TRBJ1-3; D perhaps matches TRBD1 (6 bases). The CDR3 has 15 amino acids. V lost 8 bases and J lost 0, with 14 bases in between. Germline V gene sequence: CDR1 SGHTA, CDR2 FQGNSA. CDR3 sequence (DNA): TGTGCCAGCTCCTTAGAGGGGGACTCTGGAAACACCATATATTTT. Encoded protein: CASSLEGDSGNTIYF.

This clone was recorded many times. This chain uses TRBV7-8 with TRBJ2-5; 8 bases agree with TRBD2. The length of the CDR3 is 17 residues. Germline V gives CDR1 SGHVS, CDR2 FQNEAQ. With 2 bases clipped from V and 5 bases from J, the junction kept 13 bases outside the gene matches. The CDR3 region is CASSLTSGLGSRETQYF. The CDR3 bases are TGTGCCAGCAGCTTAACCTCGGGACTAGGATCTAGGGAGACCCAGTACTTC.

The table lists this clone with many counts. The chain carries TRBV5-1 and TRBJ2-1, with 12 bases identical to TRBD2. Germline lookup yields CDR1 SGHRS and CDR2 YFSETQ. V lost 5 bases and J lost 4; bases outside the gene matches: 10. This CDR3 is built from 17 residues. The CDR3 nucleotides are TGCGCCAGCAGAAACACGGCGACTAGCGGGAGTTACAATGAGCAGTTCTTC. Translation gives CASRNTATSGSYNEQFF.

This clone was observed many times. V gene TRBV28 combines with J gene TRBJ2-2; the match to TRBD2 covers 8 bases. This CDR3 is 16 amino acids long. Unmatched junction bases numbered 9, after V lost 5 bases and J lost 4 bases. The V gene's germline CDR1 is MDHEN and CDR2 SYDVKM. CDR3 coding DNA: TGTGCCAGCAGTGCCCCGGGCAGCGGGAGCACCGGGGAGCTGTTTTTT. Translation gives CASSAPGSGSTGELFF.

This clone has ten or more counts. The V and J genes are TRBV29-1 and TRBJ2-7, with D possibly being TRBD1 (5 bases). This CDR3 is built from 13 residues. V was pared by 3 bases and J by 0 bases, with 9 bases between. Germline V gene lookup returns CDR1 SQVTM and CDR2 ANQGSEA. CDR3 DNA: TGCAGCGTTGACTCCGACAGCTCCTACGAGCAGTACTTC. Its translation: CSVDSDSSYEQYF.

This clone was seen ten or more times. The chain joins TRBV18 to TRBJ1-1, with D possibly TRBD1 on 5 matching bases. V was pared by 3 bases and J by 4 bases, with 15 bases between. Germline V lookup: CDR1 KGHSH, CDR2 LQKENI. The CDR3 totals 15 residues. DNA of the CDR3: TGTGCCAGCTCACCCCGAGCGGGGGAATTCACTGAAGCTTTCTTT. Residues: CASSPRAGEFTEAFF.

This clone was observed at least ten times. The V gene is TRBV7-3, the J gene TRBJ2-1; 7 positions match TRBD2. J was trimmed by 5 bases and V by 5 bases; bases with no gene match: 0. The CDR3 has 12 amino acids. Looked up from germline, CDR1 is SGHTA and CDR2 is FQGTGA. The CDR3 bases are TGTGCCAGCAGCCGGGGGGACAATGAGCAGTTCTTC. As protein: CASSRGDNEQFF.

This clone was recorded at least ten times. This chain connects TRBV6-4 to TRBJ1-5; 8 positions match TRBD1. The junction had 5 bases not matched to a gene; V was cut back by 6 bases and J by 4 bases. The length of the CDR3 is 14 residues. Germline CDR1 reads MRHNA; CDR2 reads SNTAGT. CDR3 sequence (DNA): TGTGCCAGCAGGGCGGACAGGGTAAATCAGCCCCAGCATTTT. Amino acid sequence: CASRADRVNQPQHF.

This clone has ten or more counts. This rearrangement joins TRBV25-1 to TRBJ2-3; possible D gene TRBD2, 6 bases. The CDR3 has 14 residues. Germline assignment: CDR1 MGHDK and CDR2 SYGVNS. V was pared by 6 bases and J by 1 base, with 11 bases between. CDR3: CASSGRGGTDTQYF. As DNA, the CDR3 is TGTGCCAGCAGCGGGAGAGGGGGCACAGATACGCAGTATTTT. The full variable domain, completed using reference TRBV25-1 and TRBJ2-3, is EADIYQTPRYLVIGTGKKITLECSQTMGHDKMYWYQQDPGMELHLIHYSYGVNSTEKGDLSSESTVSRIRTEHFPLTLESARPSHTSQYLCASSGRGGTDTQYFGPGTRLTVL.

This clone has at least ten counts. The chain links TRBV4-3 to TRBJ2-1; 10 bases are a match to TRBD2. CDR3 length: 14 residues. Germline V lookup: CDR1 LGHNA, CDR2 YSLEER. After removal of 4 bases from V and 4 bases from J, the junction contained 1 base not matched to a gene. The CDR3 DNA sequence: TGCGCCAGCAGCCCGGGACTAGCGTACAATGAGCAGTTCTTC. Amino acids: CASSPGLAYNEQFF.

This clone was counted ten times or more. The chain couples TRBV5-4 to TRBJ2-2; 8 bases align to TRBD1. V trimming: 4 bases; J trimming: 7 bases; junction bases outside the gene matches: 6. Germline V gene sequence: CDR1 SGHNT, CDR2 YYREEE (reference sequence). This CDR3 contains 14 residues. Written as DNA, the CDR3 is TGTGCCAGCAGCCAGGACAGGGAGAACGGGGAGCTGTTTTTT. Translated, it gives CASSQDRENGELFF.

The table lists this clone with many counts. This sequence joins TRBV13 and TRBJ1-6; no clear D. Trimming cost V 3 bases and J 9 bases, with 15 bases left between them. Per germline, CDR1 PRHDT and CDR2 FYEKMQ (reference sequence). This CDR3 spans 15 amino acids. CDR3 sequence (DNA): TGTGCCAGCAGCTTGACTACCCCGGCGGGTTCACCCCTCCACTTT. It yields the protein CASSLTTPAGSPLHF.

At least ten counts were recorded for this clone. CDR3: CASSEASRVLNEKLFF. The DNA of the CDR3 is TGTGCCAGCAGTGAGGCTTCCAGGGTACTTAATGAAAAACTGTTTTTT. This chain connects TRBV2 to TRBJ1-4; D possibly corresponds to TRBD1 (5 bases). The ends were cut back, 3 bases at V and 4 bases at J, with 15 bases in the middle. This CDR3 spans 16 amino acids. CDR1 and CDR2 from the germline V gene are SNHLY and FYNNEI.

Ten or more counts support this clone. V gene TRBV7-2 combines with J gene TRBJ2-7; 7 nucleotides line up with TRBD1. There are 12 residues in the CDR3. CDR1 and CDR2 from the germline V gene are SGHTA and FQGNSA. The V gene end was trimmed by 4 bases and the J gene end by 5 bases; junction bases not matched to a gene: 2. The CDR3 DNA follows: TGTGCCAGCAGCTCTCAGGGGGACGAGCAGTACTTC. Protein sequence: CASSSQGDEQYF. The full variable domain, in which reference TRBV7-2 and TRBJ2-7 provide the parts outside the CDR3, is GAGVSQSPSNKVTEKGKDVELRCDPISGHTALYWYRQSLGQGLEFLIYFQGNSAPDKSGLPSDRFSAERTGGSVSTLTIQRTQQEDSAVYLCASSSQGDEQYFGPGTRLTVT.

This clone was recorded at least ten times. V gene TRBV18 combines with J gene TRBJ2-5; possibly TRBD2 for D (5 bases). The ends were cut back, 6 bases at V and 1 base at J, with 12 bases in the middle. Germline lookup yields CDR1 KGHSH and CDR2 LQKENI. This CDR3 comprises 14 residues. The CDR3 nucleotides read TGTGCCAGCTCCCTCGTGAGGGCCCAAGAGACCCAGTACTTC. Its protein product is CASSLVRAQETQYF.

The table lists this clone with many counts. The chain carries TRBV27 and TRBJ2-5; 12 positions agree with TRBD2. The V segment lost 6 bases and the J segment 3 bases; nucleotides outside the gene matches: 5. The CDR3 is 15 amino acids. CDR1 MNHEY and CDR2 SMNVEV come from the germline V gene (reference sequence). This CDR3 reads CASSSPSGREETQYF. CDR3 sequence (DNA): TGTGCCAGCAGCTCACCTAGCGGGAGGGAAGAGACCCAGTACTTC.

This clone was seen many times. This rearrangement joins TRBV7-9 to TRBJ2-1; D call uncertain. Germline CDR1 is SEHNR and CDR2 is FQNEAQ (reference sequence). The germline V and J ends were trimmed by 2 bases and 8 bases, with 13 bases remaining between them. The CDR3 runs to 14 residues. CDR3 coding DNA: TGTGCCAGCAGCTTAATGATCCAGAGCGATGAGCAGTTCTTC. Its protein is CASSLMIQSDEQFF.

This clone came up many times. The chain combines TRBV27 with TRBJ2-3, with TRBD1 as a possible D gene (5 bases). V was pared by 5 bases and J by 6 bases, with 6 bases between. The germline V gene has CDR1 MNHEY and CDR2 SMNVEV (reference sequence). The length of the CDR3 is 11 residues. The chain's CDR3 is CASSPGDTQYF. The CDR3 DNA sequence: TGTGCCAGCAGTCCAGGGGATACGCAGTATTTT.

This clone has ten or more counts. The chain carries TRBV29-1 and TRBJ1-1, with 8 bases matching TRBD1. Per the germline V gene, CDR1 is SQVTM and CDR2 is ANQGSEA. This CDR3 has 13 amino acids. Trimming took 2 bases from V and 4 from J; bases not matched to a gene: 3. The CDR3 coding sequence is TGCAGCGTTGAACAGGGGGCTCTCACTGAAGCTTTCTTT. Amino acid sequence: CSVEQGALTEAFF. Complete variable domain (other parts from reference TRBV29-1 and TRBJ1-1): SAVISQKPSRDICQRGTSLTIQCQVDSQVTMMFWYRQQPGQSLTLIATANQGSEATYESGFVIDKFPISRPNLTFSTLTVSNMSPEDSSIYLCSVEQGALTEAFFGQGTRLTVV.

This clone showed up many times. V gene TRBV27 combines with J gene TRBJ2-7; perhaps TRBD2 as D (5 bases). Looked up from germline, CDR1 is MNHEY and CDR2 is SMNVEV (reference sequence). This CDR3 is 16 amino acids long. Trimming cost V 5 bases and J 4 bases, with 21 bases left between them. CDR3 protein: CASSPMDSSLTYEQYF. As DNA, the CDR3 is TGTGCCAGCAGTCCCATGGACTCCTCTCTCACATACGAGCAGTACTTC.

This clone was seen at least ten times. V gene TRBV2 combines with J gene TRBJ1-1, with D perhaps matching TRBD1 (5 bases). CDR1 SNHLY and CDR2 FYNNEI come from the germline V gene. The CDR3 contains 13 residues. The V and J ends lost 5 bases and 1 base respectively, with 8 bases between them. DNA for the CDR3: TGTGCCAGCAGTTTTCAGGGGAACACTGAAGCTTTCTTT. Amino acid sequence: CASSFQGNTEAFF.

This clone was seen at least ten times. This sequence joins TRBV5-6 and TRBJ2-1; 7 bases map to TRBD1. The V gene's germline CDR1 is SGHDT and CDR2 YYEEEE. V lost 3 bases and J lost 5; bases outside the gene matches: 8. The CDR3 has 15 amino acids. Here the CDR3 reads CASSSLTGSDNEQFF. The CDR3 DNA sequence: TGTGCCAGCAGCTCCTTGACAGGGTCCGACAATGAGCAGTTCTTC.